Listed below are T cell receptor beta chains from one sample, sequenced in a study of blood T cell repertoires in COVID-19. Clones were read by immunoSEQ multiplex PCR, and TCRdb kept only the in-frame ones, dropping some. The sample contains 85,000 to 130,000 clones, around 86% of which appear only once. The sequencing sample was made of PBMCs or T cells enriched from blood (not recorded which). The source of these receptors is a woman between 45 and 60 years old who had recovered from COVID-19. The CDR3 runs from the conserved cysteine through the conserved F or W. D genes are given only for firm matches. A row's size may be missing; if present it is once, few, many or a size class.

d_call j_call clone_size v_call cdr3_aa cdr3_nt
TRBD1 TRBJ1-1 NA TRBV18 CASSRGPPTGANTEAFF TGTGCCAGCTCACGAGGACCTCCGACAGGGGCTAACACTGAAGCTTTCTTT
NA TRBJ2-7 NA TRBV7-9 CASSGLQNYEQYF TGTGCCAGCAGCGGGTTACAGAACTACGAGCAGTACTTC
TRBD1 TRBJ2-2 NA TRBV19 CASSTGGRTGELFF TGTGCCAGTTCCACAGGGGGCCGGACCGGGGAGCTGTTTTTT
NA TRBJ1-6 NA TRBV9 CASSPSAGSSYNSPLHF TGTGCCAGCAGCCCCTCCGCGGGGAGCTCCTATAATTCACCCCTCCACTTT
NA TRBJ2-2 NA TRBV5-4 CASSREGAVTGELFF TGTGCCAGCAGCCGGGAGGGGGCAGTCACCGGGGAGCTGTTTTTT
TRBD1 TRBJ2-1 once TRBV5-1 CASSLLVEGQGNNEQFF TGCGCCAGCAGCTTGTTAGTAGAGGGACAGGGAAACAATGAGCAGTTCTTC
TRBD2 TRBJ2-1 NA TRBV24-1 CATSLGGDYSYNEQFF TGTGCCACCAGTTTGGGAGGGGATTACTCCTACAATGAGCAGTTCTTC
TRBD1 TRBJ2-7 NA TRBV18 CASSLGTGIYEQYF TGTGCCAGCTCACTCGGGACAGGGATTTACGAGCAGTACTTC
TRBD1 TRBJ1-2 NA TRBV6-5 CASSLPGQGRNGYTF TGTGCCAGCAGCCTCCCGGGACAGGGGCGTAATGGCTACACCTTC
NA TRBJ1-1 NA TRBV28 CASSLGFYTEAFF TGTGCCAGCAGTTTGGGCTTCTACACTGAAGCTTTCTTT
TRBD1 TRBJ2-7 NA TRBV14 CASSQEGGQDYEQYF TGTGCCAGCAGCCAAGAAGGGGGACAGGACTACGAGCAGTACTTC
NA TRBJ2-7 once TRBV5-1 CASSPHYEQYF TGCGCCAGCAGCCCCCACTACGAGCAGTACTTC
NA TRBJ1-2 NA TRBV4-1 CASSQGDRKEGYTF TGCGCCAGCAGCCAAGGAGACAGGAAGGAGGGCTACACCTTC
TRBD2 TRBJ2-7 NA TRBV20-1 CSASGDYISYEQYF TGCAGTGCTAGTGGGGACTACATTTCCTACGAGCAGTACTTC
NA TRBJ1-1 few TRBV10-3 CAISQRQTEAFF TGTGCCATCAGCCAAAGACAGACTGAAGCTTTCTTT
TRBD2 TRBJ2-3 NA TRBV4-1 CASSLGLAGGSTDTQYF TGCGCCAGCAGCCTGGGACTAGCGGGAGGGAGCACAGATACGCAGTATTTT
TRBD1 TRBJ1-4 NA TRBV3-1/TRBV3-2 CASSHRDRTEKLFF TGTGCCAGCAGCCACCGGGACAGGACTGAAAAACTGTTTTTT
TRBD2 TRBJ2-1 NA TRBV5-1 CASTGGEREIDEQFF TGCGCCAGCACCGGTGGGGAGCGGGAGATCGATGAGCAGTTCTTC